This T cell receptor beta chain appears in the sequencing data of a study of shared clonotypes between healthy human individuals. General study findings and limits: Generally, naive subsets (rather than memory subsets) showed larger estimated richness. Incomplete sequencing of sorted subsets was indicated by rarefaction despite large depth. The genetic and exposure-history diversity represented was limited by few donors.

CDR1 is MNHEY, CDR2 SVGAGI, per germline. The CDR3 is 16 amino acids. V shed 0 bases and J 5 bases; nucleotides not matched to a gene: 4. On this clone itself: Its antigen is not identified.

Profiled with immunoSEQ multiplex PCR; TCRdb holds only in-frame clones, not every one. Among about 2.4 million clones listed, around nine tenths were seen once. Material for sequencing was naive CD4+ T cells sorted from blood. The sample's subset: CD45RA+ positively selected. This clonotype originated in a man younger than 35 in good health. V is TRBV6-5 and J is TRBJ2-5; TRBD1 matches at 12 bases. The CDR3 reads CASSYSGTGGVETQYF. Written as DNA, the CDR3 is TGTGCCAGCAGTTACTCGGGGACAGGGGGCGTGGAGACCCAGTACTTC.